The source of this T cell receptor (beta chain) is a study of CD8+ T cells in alopecia areata. Looking at the study overall: Treated patients were given 5 to 10 mg oral tofacitinib twice daily. Overall study findings and caveats: Patients showed less clear TCR sequence sharing than mice, possibly partly because of HLA diversity. In scalp samples, resident alphabeta T cells of normal skin are also sequenced.

In the case of this clone: Its specificity is unknown.

This CDR3 region has 14 residues. J gave up 7 bases and V 5 bases, and 6 bases lay outside the gene matches. The germline V gene encodes CDR1 SNHLY and CDR2 FYNNEI. Extracted RNA was reverse transcribed, and the resulting cDNA served as sequencing template. Using immunoSEQ multiplex PCR, the repertoire was profiled, and TCRdb retains in-frame clones only, with some absent. The sample gives 95,000 to 100,000 clones, approximately 60% of which show up once; around 15% is in the top ten. Treatment of the sample: oral pan-JAK inhibitor, 5-10 mg twice daily. The starting material was CD8+ T cells sorted from blood, obtained at week 4, from a patient treated with tofacitinib. This chain links TRBV2 with TRBJ2-1; 9 nucleotides agree with TRBD1. The clonotype originates from a human donor with alopecia areata. DNA for the CDR3: TGTGCCAGCAGTAAAGGGACAGGGCCGAATGAGCAGTTCTTC. Amino acid sequence: CASSKGTGPNEQFF.